Sequencing of this T cell receptor beta chain was carried out in a study of blood T cell repertoires in COVID-19. At the level of the study: COVID-19 samples collected from the United States, Italy and Spain covered acute and convalescent phases.

The protocol was immunoSEQ multiplex PCR, while the TCRdb copy is restricted to in-frame clones and leaves out a portion. The profile shows about 82,000 clones, 60% to 80% of them singletons. The Seattle patients joined while their infection was active and were tracked longitudinally afterward. The CDR3 has 13 residues. Unmatched junction bases numbered 7, after V lost 6 bases and J lost 5 bases. This TCR was sampled from a man aged 55 to 69 with COVID-19, enrolled during active disease. Sequencing was performed on peripheral blood. V gene TRBV12-3 or TRBV12-4 combines with J gene TRBJ2-7, with 7 bases that match TRBD1. CDR3 coding DNA: TGTGCCAGCAGAGAACAGGGGAGCCACGAGCAGTACTTC. Amino acids: CASREQGSHEQYF.